This T cell receptor (beta chain) was found in a study of T cells in Graves' hyperthyroidism and ophthalmopathy. For the study at large: It was at initial diagnosis, before any treatment, that peripheral blood was collected.

Trimming took off 3 bases at V and 5 bases at J, with 10 bases between the two ends. This CDR3 contains 12 residues. Germline-derived CDR1 and CDR2 are DFQATT and SNEGSKA (reference sequence). This clonotype was seen at least ten times. From RNA transcripts, TCR beta CDR3 regions were amplified. When the TCR CDR3 underwent first-round RT-PCR, the HTBI primer set was used. TCRdb re-derived calls from the multiplex PCR reads in MiXCR, one entry per CDR3 protein. The sample yields 550,000 to 850,000 distinct CDR3 sequences, 15% to 20% seen once. Patients aged 18 to 65 had newly diagnosed hyperthyroidism lasting under 2 months. Initially, at the first diagnosis of hyperthyroidism and before any ophthalmopathy symptoms, blood was sampled. Over 9 ml of fresh peripheral blood supplied the PBMCs.

Source material: blood. This chain links TRBV20-1 with TRBJ1-1; a possible D gene is TRBD1 (5 bases). This TCR was recovered from a woman between 45 and 60 years old with Graves' hyperthyroidism that later progressed to Graves' ophthalmopathy. The DNA of the CDR3 is TGCAGTGCTAGTAGGGGACGAACTGAAGCTTTCTTT. This sequence encodes CSASRGRTEAFF.